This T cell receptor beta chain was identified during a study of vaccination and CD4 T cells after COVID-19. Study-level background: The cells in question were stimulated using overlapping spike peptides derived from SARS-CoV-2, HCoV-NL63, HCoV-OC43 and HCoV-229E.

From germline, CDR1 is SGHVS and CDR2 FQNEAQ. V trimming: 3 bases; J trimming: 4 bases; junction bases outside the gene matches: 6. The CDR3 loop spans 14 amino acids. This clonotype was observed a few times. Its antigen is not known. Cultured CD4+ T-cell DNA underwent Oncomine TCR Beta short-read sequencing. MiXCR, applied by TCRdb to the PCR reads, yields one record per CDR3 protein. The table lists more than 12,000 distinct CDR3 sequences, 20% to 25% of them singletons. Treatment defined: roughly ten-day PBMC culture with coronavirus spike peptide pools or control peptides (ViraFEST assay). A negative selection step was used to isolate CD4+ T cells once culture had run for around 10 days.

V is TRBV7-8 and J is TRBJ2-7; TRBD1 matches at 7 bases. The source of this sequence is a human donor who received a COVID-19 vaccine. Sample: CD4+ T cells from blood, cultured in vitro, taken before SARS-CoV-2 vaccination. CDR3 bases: TGTGCCAGCAGCTTTAGGGGGCGCGCTTACGAGCAGTACTTC. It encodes CASSFRGRAYEQYF.